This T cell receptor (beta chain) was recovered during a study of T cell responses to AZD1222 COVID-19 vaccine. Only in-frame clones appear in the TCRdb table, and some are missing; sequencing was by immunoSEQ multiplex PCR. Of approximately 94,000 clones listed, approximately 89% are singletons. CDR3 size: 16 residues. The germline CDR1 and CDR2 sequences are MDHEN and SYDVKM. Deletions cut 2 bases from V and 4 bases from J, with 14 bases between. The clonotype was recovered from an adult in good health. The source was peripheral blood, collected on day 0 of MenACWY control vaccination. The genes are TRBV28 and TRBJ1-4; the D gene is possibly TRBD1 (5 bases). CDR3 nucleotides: TGTGCCAGCAGTTTAGTGTACGGGACGGGTAATGAAAAACTGTTTTTT. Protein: CASSLVYGTGNEKLFF.